This T cell receptor (beta chain) is drawn from a study of OX40 agonist ivuxolimab in advanced cancers. Whole-study context: Across the patients, intravenous ivuxolimab was delivered every 2 weeks at 0.01 to 10 mg/kg. The dose-escalation cohort had hepatocellular carcinoma, melanoma, renal cell or head and neck cancer. Whole-study findings and limits: The average count of expanded clones was higher among CD8+ T cells than among CD4+.

Measured with immunoSEQ multiplex PCR; TCRdb has only the in-frame clones, and not every one. The table lists some 80,000 clones, more than 80% of them singletons. With respect to this clone: The antigen remains undetermined.

Germline CDR1 reads SGHNT; CDR2 reads YYREEE (reference sequence). This CDR3 region has 14 residues. V gave up 4 bases and J gave up 8 bases; unmatched junction bases: 9. Blood samples were obtained at baseline, cycle 4 day 1, and cycle 7 day 1. The sequences come from CD4+ or CD8+ T cells sorted from blood, collected in a trial of the OX40 agonist ivuxolimab. The rearrangement joins TRBV5-4 to TRBJ1-1; 9 bases are shared with TRBD1. The receptor's source is an adult with an advanced solid tumor such as melanoma, head and neck, liver or kidney cancer. The CDR3 loop is CASSPGGDRAEAFF. The CDR3 DNA reads TGTGCCAGCAGCCCAGGTGGGGACAGGGCGGAAGCTTTCTTT.